These 21 T cell receptor beta chains were sequenced from one sample in a study of cytomegalovirus exposure and HLA in healthy donors. PCR involved 60 Vbeta and 13 Jbeta primers. Produced via immunoSEQ multiplex PCR; TCRdb's table is partial and in-frame only. The sample has about 210,000 clones; 70% to 90% are singletons. Sequenced: PBMCs. The receptors come from a girl aged 2-10 years in good health and CMV-seronegative.

This clone was counted a single time. The genes are TRBV9 and TRBJ2-1; 13 bases map to TRBD2. The CDR3 runs to 15 residues. The germline CDR1 and CDR2 sequences are SGDLS and YYNGEE. V was clipped by 3 bases and J by 6 bases; unmatched bases: 3. Here the CDR3 DNA reads TGTGCCAGCAGCGCCGGGACTAGCGGGATCAATGAGCAGTTCTTC. It translates to CASSAGTSGINEQFF.

The gene calls are TRBV30 and TRBJ1-1; D is possibly TRBD1 (5 bases). CDR1 and CDR2 (germline): GTSNPN, SVGIG (reference sequence). The germline V and J ends were trimmed by 5 bases and 0 bases, with 19 bases remaining between them. This CDR3 has 16 amino acids. CDR3 loop: CAWVWGETLMNTEAFF. Written as DNA, the CDR3 is TGTGCCTGGGTCTGGGGGGAGACTCTTATGAACACTGAAGCTTTCTTT.

The genes are TRBV4-1 and TRBJ2-1; TRBD2 aligns across 13 bases. Germline V lookup: CDR1 MGHRA, CDR2 YSYEKL. The CDR3 sequence is 16 residues long. J was trimmed by 9 bases and V by 2 bases; bases with no gene match: 7. CDR3 sequence (DNA): TGCGCCAGCAGCCAACCTGGGGGGACTAGCGGGGCTGAGCAGTTCTTC. Residues: CASSQPGGTSGAEQFF.

The gene calls are TRBV7-8 and TRBJ2-7, with 9 bases that match TRBD2. In germline, CDR1 is SGHVS, CDR2 FQNEAQ. The CDR3 is 14 residues long. Trimming took 7 bases from V and 0 from J; bases not matched to a gene: 4. The CDR3 DNA reads as TGTGCCAGCATCTTGACTAGCGGCTCCTACGAGCAGTACTTC. Residues: CASILTSGSYEQYF.

The gene calls are TRBV7-2 and TRBJ2-2, with D unclear. CDR3 length equals 12 residues. Per the germline V gene, CDR1 is SGHTA and CDR2 is FQGNSA. Between the trimmed V and J ends, which lost 5 bases and 3 bases, there was a span of 4 bases. The CDR3 DNA follows: TGTGCCAGCAGCCTCTACACCGGGGAGCTGTTTTTT. Encoded protein: CASSLYTGELFF. Full variable domain (remainder filled in from reference TRBV7-2 and TRBJ2-2): GAGVSQSPSNKVTEKGKDVELRCDPISGHTALYWYRQSLGQGLEFLIYFQGNSAPDKSGLPSDRFSAERTGGSVSTLTIQRTQQEDSAVYLCASSLYTGELFFGEGSRLTVL.

This clone appeared a single time. The chain has TRBV4-1 and TRBJ2-6; TRBD1 agrees at 10 bases. The J segment lost 2 bases and the V segment lost 4 bases, leaving 11 bases of the junction unmatched. CDR1 and CDR2 (germline): MGHRA, YSYEKL. The CDR3 loop spans 19 amino acids. The CDR3 DNA follows: TGCGCCAGCAGCCTAAGAAATGGACAGGGGGAGACTGGGGCCAACGTCCTGACTTTC. Amino acid sequence: CASSLRNGQGETGANVLTF.

The rearrangement joins TRBV7-9 to TRBJ1-2, with 7 bases lining up with TRBD1. CDR1 is SEHNR and CDR2 is FQNEAQ in the germline V gene (reference sequence). The CDR3 has 13 amino acids. With V trimmed by 5 bases and J by 2 bases, 2 bases remained unmatched. CDR3 loop: CASSPRGNYGYTF. CDR3 nucleotide sequence: TGTGCCAGCAGCCCCAGGGGGAACTATGGCTACACCTTC.

Only one count was recorded for this clone. The chain couples TRBV5-5 to TRBJ1-1, with TRBD1 as a possible D gene (5 bases). The germline V and J ends were trimmed by 2 bases and 5 bases, with 22 bases remaining between them. Germline CDR1 is SGHKS and CDR2 is YYEKEE (reference sequence). CDR3 length equals 17 residues. CDR3 amino acids: CASSFWAGRVSWTEAFF. DNA for the CDR3: TGTGCCAGCAGCTTTTGGGCAGGGAGGGTTTCGTGGACTGAAGCTTTCTTT.

V usage is TRBV7-6 and J usage is TRBJ1-1; TRBD1 matches 8 bases. Losses at the gene ends were 5 bases for V and 7 bases for J; bases not matched to a gene: 6. The CDR3 consists of 13 residues. Germline V lookup: CDR1 SGHVS, CDR2 FNYEAQ. Here the CDR3 reads CASSGDRGGEAFF. The CDR3 DNA is TGTGCCAGCAGCGGAGACAGGGGAGGTGAAGCTTTCTTT.

The genes are TRBV5-6 and TRBJ2-7; tentatively, D is TRBD2 (5 bases). The length of the CDR3 is 15 residues. Deletions cut 0 bases from V and 2 bases from J, with 12 bases between. Germline lookup yields CDR1 SGHDT and CDR2 YYEEEE. CDR3 in amino acids: CASSLDRLAAYEQYF. The CDR3 nucleotides are TGTGCCAGCAGCTTGGATCGGCTAGCAGCCTACGAGCAGTACTTC.

This clone occurred once. This sequence joins TRBV12-5 and TRBJ2-3, with 9 bases matching TRBD2. V lost 1 base to trimming and J lost 3 bases; unmatched junction nucleotides: 5. CDR3 length equals 16 residues. Germline lookup yields CDR1 LGHNT and CDR2 FRNRAP. The CDR3 DNA is TGTGCTAGTGGTTTGGGGACTAGCGCCTTGACAGATACGCAGTATTTT. It specifies CASGLGTSALTDTQYF. Looking up the rest from reference TRBV12-5 and TRBJ2-3 gives the full variable domain: DARVTQTPRHKVTEMGQEVTMRCQPILGHNTVFWYRQTMMQGLELLAYFRNRAPLDDSGMPKDRFSAEMPDATLATLKIQPSEPRDSAVYFCASGLGTSALTDTQYFGPGTRLTVL.

In this sample, this clone turned up once. A read error may produce the germline difference seen at one junction end. V and J are TRBV7-9 and TRBJ2-3; 11 bases fit TRBD2. The CDR3 runs to 18 residues. CDR1 is SEHNR and CDR2 is FQNEAQ in the germline V gene (reference sequence). The CDR3, as DNA: TGTTCCAGCAGCTTAGCCCCCATAGCGGGAGGGGTCACAGATACGCAGTATTTT. Its protein is CSSSLAPIAGGVTDTQYF.

V usage is TRBV6-5 and J usage is TRBJ1-1; TRBD1 matches 12 bases. Germline CDR1 and CDR2: MNHEY and SVGAGI. The junction had 2 bases not matched to a gene; V was cut back by 2 bases and J by 4 bases. The CDR3 totals 15 residues. The CDR3 DNA sequence: TGTGCCAGCAGTTACGGGGACAGGGGGCGCACTGAAGCTTTCTTT. It is translated as CASSYGDRGRTEAFF.

The rearrangement links TRBV6-6 to TRBJ2-5, with D tentatively TRBD1 (6 bases). Per the germline V gene, CDR1 is MNHNY and CDR2 is SVGAGI (reference sequence). Trimming removed 2 bases at V and 1 base at J, with 8 bases between. CDR3 length equals 14 residues. The CDR3 coding sequence is TGTGCCAGCAGTTACGGGACACGCCAAGAGACCCAGTACTTC. Its translation: CASSYGTRQETQYF.

The chain recombines TRBV4-2 with TRBJ2-7, with TRBD1 identical over 8 bases. V gave up 1 base and J gave up 2 bases; unmatched junction bases: 7. From germline, CDR1 is LGHNA and CDR2 YNFKEQ. The CDR3 loop spans 16 amino acids. The CDR3 reads CASSQARGQLTYEQYF. CDR3 in DNA: TGTGCCAGCAGCCAAGCCAGGGGGCAATTAACCTACGAGCAGTACTTC.

The table lists this clone with a count of one. The chain recombines TRBV27 with TRBJ2-5; D may be TRBD2 (6 bases). The CDR3 spans 15 residues. Trimming stripped 6 bases from V and 7 bases from J, with 21 bases between. Germline V gene lookup returns CDR1 MNHEY and CDR2 SMNVEV (reference sequence). The CDR3, as DNA: TGTGCCAGCAGACCCACCGGGGGTTATAGGGGGACCCAGTACTTC. Its translation is CASRPTGGYRGTQYF.

The V gene is TRBV10-2, the J gene TRBJ2-7, with D uncertain. This CDR3 spans 11 amino acids. Trimming took off 2 bases at V and 4 bases at J, with 3 bases between the two ends. Germline V CDR1 and CDR2: WSHSY, SAAADI. This CDR3 reads CASSEAYEQYF. The CDR3 DNA reads TGCGCCAGCAGTGAGGCGTACGAGCAGTACTTC.

This clone has a single count. The chain carries TRBV6-4 and TRBJ2-3; D perhaps matches TRBD2 (7 bases). Trimming shortened V by 4 bases and J by 5 bases, and 16 bases separated the two germline ends. The CDR3 totals 15 residues. Germline loops: CDR1 MRHNA, CDR2 SNTAGT. This CDR3 is CASSVTGLGGDTQYF. Written as DNA, the CDR3 is TGTGCCAGCAGTGTAACCGGACTAGGGGGAGATACGCAGTATTTT.

V gene TRBV6-5 combines with J gene TRBJ1-4; unclear D gene. Germline values: CDR1 MNHEY, CDR2 SVGAGI. CDR3 size: 13 residues. V was pared by 9 bases and J by 11 bases, with 19 bases between. CDR3 DNA: TGTGCCAGAAGACTGAACTTTGCTGAGAAACTGTTTTTT. The encoded protein is CARRLNFAEKLFF.

The chain joins TRBV7-6 to TRBJ2-5; TRBD2 agrees at 7 bases. The J call could be wrong; TRBJ2-7 is a better fit for the DNA end. Germline V gene lookup returns CDR1 SGHVS and CDR2 FNYEAQ. This CDR3 region has 12 residues. The CDR3 DNA is TGTGCCAGCAGCTTAGGGGGGGGCGAGCAGTACTTC. Encoded protein: CASSLGGGEQYF.

The table lists this clone with a count of one. The gene calls are TRBV7-2 and TRBJ2-1; the D gene is possibly TRBD1 (6 bases). V was shortened by 4 bases and J by 5 bases, with 18 bases between the two germline ends. This CDR3 contains 16 residues. Germline V gives CDR1 SGHTA, CDR2 FQGNSA. The CDR3 DNA follows: TGTGCCAGCAGCTCGCAAGACAGGTGGCTTAACAATGAGCAGTTCTTC. Its translation is CASSSQDRWLNNEQFF.